The 27 T cell receptor beta chains in this list originate from one sample, sequenced in a study of blood T cells in healthy people across ages. Primers used in a second PCR of roughly 6 to 11 cycles were a sample-barcoded 5' primer and a J-beta primer mix. MiXCR was run by TCRdb on the 5' RACE reads, yielding one entry per CDR3 protein. The sample contains about 770,000 distinct CDR3 sequences, 44% of which appear only once. The sample taken for sequencing was blood. All receptors derive from a man aged 60-69 years in good health.

The rearrangement joins TRBV6-6 to TRBJ2-2; 7 nucleotides align to TRBD1. V was clipped by 6 bases and J by 2 bases; unmatched bases: 6. This CDR3 has 15 amino acids. Germline V gene data show CDR1 as MNHNY and CDR2 as SVGAGI (reference sequence). The CDR3 loop reads CASRPRQGNTGELFF. CDR3 sequence (DNA): TGTGCCAGCAGACCAAGACAGGGTAACACCGGGGAGCTGTTTTTT.

This clonotype was seen only a few times. V gene TRBV12-5 combines with J gene TRBJ2-7, with TRBD2 identical over 10 bases. The germline gives CDR1 LGHNT, CDR2 FRNRAP. The ends lost 3 bases at V and 2 bases at J; junction bases unmatched: 10. The CDR3 is made up of 17 amino acids. CDR3 in amino acids: CASGLSSGGLGAYEQYF. In DNA, the CDR3 is TGTGCTAGTGGTTTATCTAGCGGGGGCCTGGGTGCCTACGAGCAGTACTTC. The full variable domain, in which reference TRBV12-5 and TRBJ2-7 provide the parts outside the CDR3, is DARVTQTPRHKVTEMGQEVTMRCQPILGHNTVFWYRQTMMQGLELLAYFRNRAPLDDSGMPKDRFSAEMPDATLATLKIQPSEPRDSAVYFCASGLSSGGLGAYEQYFGPGTRLTVT.

This chain links TRBV20-1 with TRBJ1-6; D remains unclear. This CDR3 region has 13 residues. The V and J ends lost 7 bases and 5 bases respectively, with 12 bases between them. CDR1 is DFQATT, CDR2 SNEGSKA, per germline (reference sequence). The CDR3 bases are TGCAGTGTCCGCGGGAGGCATAATTCACCCCTCCACTTT. Translation: CSVRGRHNSPLHF.

On this clonotype: This may be a read error, as it is one base from a much larger clone. The rearrangement uses TRBV5-5 and TRBJ2-1; D is unresolved. The J call is uncertain, as TRBJ2-7 better fits the DNA end. This CDR3 is 15 amino acids long. Germline CDR1 is SGHKS and CDR2 is YYEKEE (reference sequence). The CDR3 nucleotides read TGTGCCAGCAGCTTGGGACCAGGTCCCTACAATGAGCAGTACTTC. Translated, it gives CASSLGPGPYNEQYF.

The chain recombines TRBV5-5 with TRBJ2-1, with TRBD1 matching over 9 bases. Per germline, CDR1 SGHKS and CDR2 YYEKEE (reference sequence). This CDR3 is 15 amino acids long. With V trimmed by 4 bases and J by 5 bases, 7 bases remained unmatched. For the CDR3, the DNA is TGTGCCAGCAGCCCCCGGGACAGGGCCAACAATGAGCAGTTCTTC. This encodes CASSPRDRANNEQFF.

This clonotype was recorded a few times. The gene calls are TRBV13 and TRBJ2-1; D tentatively reads TRBD1 or TRBD2 (5 bases each). The closer fit of TRBJ2-7 to the DNA end suggests the J call may be wrong. CDR3 length: 13 amino acids. Per the germline V gene, CDR1 is PRHDT and CDR2 is FYEKMQ (reference sequence). The CDR3 nucleotides read TGTGCCAGCAGCTTCCGGGACGTCCTCGAGCAGTACTTC. This codes for CASSFRDVLEQYF.

The table lists this clonotype with a few counts. J is TRBJ2-3 and V is TRBV7-2; 11 bases agree with TRBD2. Germline V gene data show CDR1 as SGHTA and CDR2 as FQGNSA. V trimming: 5 bases; J trimming: 4 bases; junction bases outside the gene matches: 8. The CDR3 totals 16 residues. CDR3 DNA sequence: TGTGCCAGCAGCCCAATAGCGGGGGGGGCGCCAGATACGCAGTATTTT. Residues: CASSPIAGGAPDTQYF.

V gene TRBV7-9 combines with J gene TRBJ2-7; 8 bases map to TRBD1. Trimming took 1 base from V and 2 from J; bases not matched to a gene: 10. The CDR3 is made up of 17 amino acids. Germline CDR1 and CDR2: SEHNR and FQNEAQ (reference sequence). The CDR3 sequence: CASSLDRGTGRAYEQYF. CDR3 coding DNA: TGTGCCAGCAGCTTAGATCGGGGGACAGGCCGAGCCTACGAGCAGTACTTC.

V gene TRBV28 combines with J gene TRBJ1-5, with 9 bases aligning to TRBD1. V lost 7 bases, J lost 6 bases, and 7 bases stayed unmatched. This CDR3 has 14 amino acids. CDR1 and CDR2 (germline): MDHEN, SYDVKM. DNA of the CDR3: TGTGCCAGCAAACAGGGGGCGCGATCTCAGCCCCAGCATTTT. Protein sequence: CASKQGARSQPQHF.

This clonotype has more than one count but fewer than ten. The chain carries TRBV7-8 and TRBJ1-5, with D perhaps matching TRBD1 (6 bases). Germline loops: CDR1 SGHVS, CDR2 FQNEAQ. V lost 1 base and J 1 base, leaving 8 bases between the germline ends. The CDR3 spans 15 residues. In DNA form, the CDR3 reads TGTGCCAGCAGCTTAGAAGGACAGAGCAATCAGCCCCAGCATTTT. It specifies CASSLEGQSNQPQHF. Full variable domain (outside the CDR3, taken from reference TRBV7-8 and TRBJ1-5): GAGVSQSPRYKVAKRGQDVALRCDPISGHVSLFWYQQALGQGPEFLTYFQNEAQLDKSGLPSDRFFAERPEGSVSTLKIQRTQQEDSAVYLCASSLEGQSNQPQHFGDGTRLSIL.

The sample holds a few counts of this clonotype. The genes are TRBV7-8 and TRBJ1-5; no clear D gene. V shed 5 bases and J shed 1 base, with 9 bases lying between them. CDR3 size: 14 residues. Germline V lookup: CDR1 SGHVS, CDR2 FQNEAQ. The CDR3 sequence is CASSPPGSNQPQHF. Here the CDR3 DNA reads TGTGCCAGCAGCCCACCGGGCAGCAATCAGCCCCAGCATTTT.

The V gene is TRBV6-1, the J gene TRBJ2-6; 8 bases are a match to TRBD1. V was clipped by 5 bases and J by 0 bases; unmatched bases: 9. Germline-derived CDR1 and CDR2 are MNHNS and SASEGT. CDR3 length: 18 amino acids. The CDR3 DNA sequence: TGTGCCAGCAGTAAACCGGGACAGGCCCGCTCTGGGGCCAACGTCCTGACTTTC. Residues: CASSKPGQARSGANVLTF.

The chain couples TRBV12-3 or TRBV12-4 to TRBJ1-2, with 7 positions matching TRBD1. The CDR3 contains 14 residues. The ends lost 6 bases at V and 7 bases at J; junction bases unmatched: 11. This CDR3 is CASSPQGVGCGYTF. DNA of the CDR3: TGTGCCAGCAGCCCCCAGGGGGTCGGGTGTGGCTACACCTTC.

DNA for the CDR3: TGTGCCAGCAGCTTGGATACAGTTCCCCGTGATTCACCCCTCCACTTT. This sequence encodes CASSLDTVPRDSPLHF. The chain couples TRBV5-5 to TRBJ1-6; no firm D call. Germline CDR1 is SGHKS and CDR2 is YYEKEE (reference sequence). The ends were cut back, 0 bases at V and 8 bases at J, with 15 bases in the middle. The CDR3 extends over 16 amino acids.

This clonotype showed up just a few times. The genes are TRBV12-3 or TRBV12-4 and TRBJ1-5, with D unresolved. The V end lost 5 bases, the J end lost 0 bases, and 11 bases lay between the germline ends. The CDR3 loop spans 15 amino acids. This CDR3 is CASSTRRHSNQPQHF. The CDR3 region has the DNA TGTGCCAGCAGTACCAGACGCCATAGCAATCAGCCCCAGCATTTT.

V is TRBV15 and J is TRBJ2-4; D could derive from TRBD1 or TRBD2 (5 bases each). The V and J ends lost 0 bases and 7 bases respectively, with 16 bases between them. In germline, CDR1 is LNHNV, CDR2 YYDKDF (reference sequence). This CDR3 spans 16 amino acids. CDR3 protein: CATSRDYSTGGNIQYF. The CDR3 DNA is TGTGCCACCAGCAGAGATTATTCTACAGGCGGGAACATTCAGTACTTC.

The chain couples TRBV7-9 to TRBJ2-3, with 7 nucleotides matching TRBD2. This CDR3 is built from 16 residues. J gave up 4 bases and V 4 bases, and 11 bases lay outside the gene matches. Looked up from germline, CDR1 is SEHNR and CDR2 is FQNEAQ (reference sequence). CDR3 sequence reads: CASSSRGGLVADTQYF. The CDR3 DNA sequence: TGTGCCAGCAGCTCCCGGGGCGGACTAGTGGCAGATACGCAGTATTTT.

This clonotype has more than one count but fewer than ten. The chain employs TRBV9 and TRBJ1-2, with a tentative D call TRBD1 (5 bases). Trimming removed 4 bases from V and 2 bases from J, with 18 bases in between. Germline CDR1 is SGDLS and CDR2 is YYNGEE. The CDR3 is made up of 16 amino acids. The CDR3 loop reads CASSPRPGIANYGYTF. CDR3 DNA sequence: TGTGCCAGCAGCCCACGTCCAGGGATTGCGAACTATGGCTACACCTTC.

J is TRBJ2-5 and V is TRBV7-8, with a tentative D call TRBD2 (5 bases). The germline CDR1 and CDR2 sequences are SGHVS and FQNEAQ. This CDR3 has 14 residues. Trimming took off 3 bases at V and 2 bases at J, with 10 bases between the two ends. CDR3 sequence: CASSFPGVQETQYF. DNA for the CDR3: TGTGCCAGCAGCTTTCCCGGGGTTCAAGAGACCCAGTACTTC.

This clonotype was picked up a small number of times. The CDR3: CASGLAQGSGNEQYF. The DNA for the CDR3 is TGTGCTAGTGGTTTGGCCCAAGGTTCCGGTAACGAGCAGTACTTC. The J gene is TRBJ2-4, the V gene TRBV12-5; no reliable D call. The assigned J gene may be wrong: the sequence end matches TRBJ2-7 better. The V gene's germline CDR1 is LGHNT and CDR2 FRNRAP. The CDR3 has 15 residues.

The rearrangement links TRBV6-2 or TRBV6-3 to TRBJ2-1; D possibly corresponds to TRBD2 (5 bases). Germline CDR1 reads MNHEY; CDR2 reads SVGEGT. V was clipped by 7 bases and J by 13 bases, with 11 bases between them. The CDR3 contains 10 residues. The CDR3 is CASKRETQFF. CDR3 nucleotide sequence: TGTGCCAGCAAGAGGGAGACCCAGTTCTTC.

The genes are TRBV29-1 and TRBJ1-2; D is perhaps TRBD1 (6 bases). CDR1 and CDR2 from the germline V gene are SQVTM and ANQGSEA. There are 13 residues in the CDR3. V was shortened by 7 bases and J by 5 bases, with 17 bases between the two germline ends. CDR3 residues: CSAWVGGPYGYTF. In DNA form, the CDR3 reads TGCAGCGCCTGGGTAGGGGGGCCTTATGGCTACACCTTC. The full variable domain, rest sourced from reference TRBV29-1 and TRBJ1-2, is SAVISQKPSRDICQRGTSLTIQCQVDSQVTMMFWYRQQPGQSLTLIATANQGSEATYESGFVIDKFPISRPNLTFSTLTVSNMSPEDSSIYLCSAWVGGPYGYTFGSGTRLTVV.

The chain carries TRBV20-1 and TRBJ2-1; D unresolved. CDR1 and CDR2 from the germline V gene are DFQATT and SNEGSKA (reference sequence). The CDR3 is 12 amino acids. V was clipped by 1 base and J by 9 bases, with 10 bases between them. CDR3 coding DNA: TGCAGTGCTAGAGGCCTCGAGCCTGAGCAGTTCTTC. Protein product: CSARGLEPEQFF.

The chain is built from TRBV7-3 and TRBJ1-2; D gene ambiguous. CDR3 size: 15 residues. Trimming removed 2 bases from V and 8 bases from J, with 18 bases in between. In germline, CDR1 is SGHTA, CDR2 FQGTGA. The CDR3 DNA sequence: TGTGCCAGCAGCTTAGATCCCGGGAGGTCGGGCGGCTACACCTTC. Residues: CASSLDPGRSGGYTF. Using reference TRBV7-3 and TRBJ1-2 for the parts outside the CDR3, the full variable domain is GAGVSQTPSNKVTEKGKYVELRCDPISGHTALYWYRQSLGQGPEFLIYFQGTGAADDSGLPNDRFFAVRPEGSVSTLKIQRTERGDSAVYLCASSLDPGRSGGYTFGSGTRLTVV.

The chain uses TRBV12-3 or TRBV12-4 and TRBJ2-1; D unresolved. The V gene lost 6 bases and the J gene lost 11 bases, with 8 bases spanning the gap. This CDR3 has 10 residues. CDR3 sequence (DNA): TGTGCCAGCAGCTCCGACCAGCAGTTCTTC. This codes for CASSSDQQFF.

The genes are TRBV5-1 and TRBJ2-7; TRBD1 matches 9 bases. CDR3 length: 13 amino acids. Germline values: CDR1 SGHRS, CDR2 YFSETQ. V shed 7 bases and J 2 bases; nucleotides not matched to a gene: 4. The CDR3 is CASSDRGAYEQYF. In DNA, the CDR3 is TGCGCCAGCTCCGACAGGGGGGCCTACGAGCAGTACTTC.

The V and J genes are TRBV20-1 and TRBJ1-5; 7 nucleotides line up with TRBD1. Germline values: CDR1 DFQATT, CDR2 SNEGSKA (reference sequence). This CDR3 is 15 amino acids long. V shed 1 base and J 4 bases; nucleotides not matched to a gene: 7. The CDR3 nucleotides are TGCAGTGCTAGAGTAGGGGCAGGGGGTAATCAGCCCCAGCATTTT. Its translation: CSARVGAGGNQPQHF.